Detailed here is one TCR beta chain. Its target is unknown. Compared with germline, one end of the junction differs, possibly owing to a read error. TCRdb's copy holds only in-frame clones and misses some; the assay was immunoSEQ multiplex PCR. The sample shows some 30,000 clones, about 88% of them seen only once. The source of the sample is a study of regulatory and conventional T cells in RAG deficiency. Whole-study findings and limits: Treg unique TCR beta sequences were about 110-fold fewer in Omenn syndrome and CID/AS patients than controls. Shorter CDR3s in all patient subsets; >90% Treg-Tconv overlap in Omenn. These Omenn syndrome Treg sorts may hold peripherally activated cells instead.

Another study also made use of these data, one on regulatory T cells. That source reports: Primers: 52 TRBV forward and 13 TRBJ reverse. Regulatory T cells showed the strongest V-J pair restriction and V/J gene skewing among patient repertoires.

The TCR originated in a human donor in good health. Sequenced: CD8+ T cells sorted from blood.

The CDR3 DNA is TGTGCCAGCCAGTCGGGAGAGAGACAATCAGCCCCAGCATTT. Protein sequence: CASQSGERQSAPAF. The rearrangement uses TRBV6-5 and TRBJ1-5; D ambiguous. Germline CDR1 is MNHEY and CDR2 is SVGAGI. The CDR3 length is 14 residues.